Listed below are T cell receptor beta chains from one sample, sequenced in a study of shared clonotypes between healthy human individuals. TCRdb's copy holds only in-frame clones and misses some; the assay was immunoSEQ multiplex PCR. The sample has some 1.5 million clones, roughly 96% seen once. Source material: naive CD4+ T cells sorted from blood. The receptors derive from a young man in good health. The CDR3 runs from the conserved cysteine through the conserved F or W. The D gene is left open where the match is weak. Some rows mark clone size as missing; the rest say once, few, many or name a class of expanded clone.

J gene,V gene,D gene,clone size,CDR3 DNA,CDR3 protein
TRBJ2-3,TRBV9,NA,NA,TGTGCCAGCAGCGCCGGTACCTTGGATACGCAGTATTTT,CASSAGTLDTQYF
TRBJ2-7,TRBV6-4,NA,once,TGTGCCAGCAGTGAACGGACTAAGAGCTCCTACGAGCAGTACTTC,CASSERTKSSYEQYF
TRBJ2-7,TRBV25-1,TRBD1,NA,TGTGCCAGCAGCAGGGGGTACAGTCCAGACGAGCAGTACTTC,CASSRGYSPDEQYF
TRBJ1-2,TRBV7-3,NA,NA,TGTGCCAGCAGCGGGGCAGGCGACACCTGGGATGGCTACACCTTC,CASSGAGDTWDGYTF
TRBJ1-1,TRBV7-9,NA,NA,TGTGCCAGCAGGTTAGACATGCAGGGGACGAACACTGAAGCTTTCTTT,CASRLDMQGTNTEAFF
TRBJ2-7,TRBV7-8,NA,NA,TGTGCCAGCAGCTTCGTTGGGGGCGCGGTTGACTACGAGCAGTACTTC,CASSFVGGAVDYEQYF
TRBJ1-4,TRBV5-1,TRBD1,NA,TGCGCCAGCAGCTTGGAGGGGACAGGGGAAGAAAAACTGTTTTTT,CASSLEGTGEEKLFF
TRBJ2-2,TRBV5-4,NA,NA,TGTGCCAGCAGCTTGGTCGGTAGAGGGGCGGCCGGGGAGCTGTTTTTT,CASSLVGRGAAGELFF
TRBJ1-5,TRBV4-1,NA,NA,TGCGCCAGCAGCCAAGAAGGTCAGATAATCAATCAGCCCCAGCATTTT,CASSQEGQIINQPQHF
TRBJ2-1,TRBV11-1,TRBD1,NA,TGTGCCAGCAGCGAAAAGCCGGGACAGGGACACAATGAGCAGTTCTTC,CASSEKPGQGHNEQFF
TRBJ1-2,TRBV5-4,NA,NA,TGTGCCAGCAGCAGAGATGGCTACACCTTC,CASSRDGYTF
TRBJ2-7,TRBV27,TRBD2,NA,TGTGCCAGCAGGGGGGGGACTAGCGTTTCCTACGAGCAGTACTTC,CASRGGTSVSYEQYF
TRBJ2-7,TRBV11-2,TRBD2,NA,TGTGCCAGCAGCCCCGGGCCGTGGGAGGGCCACGAGCAGTACTTC,CASSPGPWEGHEQYF
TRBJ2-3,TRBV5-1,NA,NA,TGCGCCAGCAGCTCCCTGGGGGGCACAGATACGCAGTATTTT,CASSSLGGTDTQYF
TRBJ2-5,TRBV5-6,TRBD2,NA,TGTGCCAGCAGCTTGGCAGGGAGGGAAGAGACCCAGTACTTC,CASSLAGREETQYF
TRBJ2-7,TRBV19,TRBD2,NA,TGTGCCAGTAGTATAGACGGTGCGGGAGGTTCCTACGAGCAGTACTTC,CASSIDGAGGSYEQYF
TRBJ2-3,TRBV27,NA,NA,TGTGCCAGCAGTTTATTGGGGTCTTCAGATACGCAGTATTTT,CASSLLGSSDTQYF
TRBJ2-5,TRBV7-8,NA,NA,TGTGCCAGCAGAAATTACCGGGTGGAGACCCAGTACTTC,CASRNYRVETQYF
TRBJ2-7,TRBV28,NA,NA,TGTGCCAGCAGTACCCTATACGAGCAGTACTTC,CASSTLYEQYF
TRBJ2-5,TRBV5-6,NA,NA,TGTGCCAGCAGCTTGGTTTTTCGGGAGACCCAGTACTTC,CASSLVFRETQYF
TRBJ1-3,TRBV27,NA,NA,TGTGCCAGCAGTCCCCGGGACGGAACTCTGGTTTTCGGAAACACCATATATTTT,CASSPRDGTLVFGNTIYF
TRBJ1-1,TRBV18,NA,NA,TGTGCCAGCTCACCGGGACGAAAGGCTGAAGCTTTCTTT,CASSPGRKAEAFF
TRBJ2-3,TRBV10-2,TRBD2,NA,TGCGCCAGCAGATTAGCTAGCGGGAGTGGTTTTGGCACAGATACGCAGTATTTT,CASRLASGSGFGTDTQYF
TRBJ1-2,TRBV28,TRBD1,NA,TGTGCCAGCAGTCCCACCGGGACAGGGATTTGGGGCTACACCTTC,CASSPTGTGIWGYTF
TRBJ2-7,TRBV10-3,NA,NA,TGTGCCATCAGTGACCCCACTGGGTTACAAGCCACCTACGAGCAGTACTTC,CAISDPTGLQATYEQYF
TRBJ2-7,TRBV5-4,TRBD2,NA,TGTGCCAGCAGCTCCCTAGCGGGAGATCGGGGCGAGCAGTACTTC,CASSSLAGDRGEQYF
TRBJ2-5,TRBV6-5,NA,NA,TGTGCCAGCACCCGAAAGGGCAGGGGACAAGAGACCCAGTACTTC,CASTRKGRGQETQYF
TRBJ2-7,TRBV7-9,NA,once,TGTGCCAGCAGCCCTGGTGTGGCGGACTACGGAATCTACGAGCAGTACTTC,CASSPGVADYGIYEQYF
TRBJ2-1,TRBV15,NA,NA,TGTGCCACCAGCGGAGGGTACAATGAGCAGTTCTTC,CATSGGYNEQFF
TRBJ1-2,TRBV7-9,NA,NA,TGTGCCAGCAGCGACGGGGGGAGGGATGGCTACACCTTC,CASSDGGRDGYTF
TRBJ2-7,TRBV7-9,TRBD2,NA,TGTGCCAGCAGCTTCCGACCGGGACTAGGATATTACGAGCAGTACTTC,CASSFRPGLGYYEQYF
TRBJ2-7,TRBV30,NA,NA,TGTGCCTGGAGTGTTGGCCGGTATTCCGGCGAGCAGTACTTC,CAWSVGRYSGEQYF
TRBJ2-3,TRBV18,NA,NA,TGTGCCAGCTCACCATTCCGCGGGAATACAGATACGCAGTATTTT,CASSPFRGNTDTQYF
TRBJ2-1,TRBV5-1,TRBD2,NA,TGCGTCAGCAGACCCCAGCGGGACTCCTACAATGAGCAGTTCTTC,CVSRPQRDSYNEQFF
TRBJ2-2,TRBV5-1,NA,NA,TGCGCCAGCAGCTTAGTAGGGAACCCGAACACCGGGGAGCTGTTTTTT,CASSLVGNPNTGELFF
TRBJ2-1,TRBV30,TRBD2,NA,TGTGCCTGGAGTGAAAGCGGGAGAATTGTCAATGAGCAGTTCTTC,CAWSESGRIVNEQFF
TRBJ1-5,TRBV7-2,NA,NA,TGTGCCAGCAGCTTAGACCCAGATTTTAGCAATCAGCCCCAGCATTTT,CASSLDPDFSNQPQHF
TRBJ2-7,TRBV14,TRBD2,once,TGTGCCAGCAGGAACTCCGGGACTAGCGGATACGAGCAGTACTTC,CASRNSGTSGYEQYF
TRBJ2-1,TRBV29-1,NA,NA,TGCAGCGTTGAAACAGGGACTGCTAAGACCTACAATGAGCAGTTCTTC,CSVETGTAKTYNEQFF
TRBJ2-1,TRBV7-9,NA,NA,TGTGCCAGCAGCTTAAGACGGGATGAGCAGTTCTTC,CASSLRRDEQFF
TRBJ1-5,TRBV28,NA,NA,TGTGCCAGCAGTTCCCAGATCAGGGCGGTACATCAGCCCCAGCATTTT,CASSSQIRAVHQPQHF
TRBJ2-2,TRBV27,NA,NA,TGTGCCAGCGGGAACACCGGGGAGCTGTTTTTT,CASGNTGELFF
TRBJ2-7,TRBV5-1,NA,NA,TGCGCCAGCAGCTTGGGGACCCCGGTTGGTTCCTACGAGCAGTACTTC,CASSLGTPVGSYEQYF
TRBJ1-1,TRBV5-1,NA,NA,TGCGCCAGCAGTAGGGAGGGAATGAACACTGAAGCTTTCTTT,CASSREGMNTEAFF
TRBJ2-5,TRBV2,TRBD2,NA,TGTGCCAGCAGGGCTAGCGGCTACCAAGAGACCCAGTACTTC,CASRASGYQETQYF